Below are 20 T cell receptor beta chains sequenced from a single sample in a study of type 1 regulatory T cells. TCRdb analysed the reads with MiXCR anew, one entry per CDR3 protein. The table lists about 71,000 distinct CDR3 sequences, 20% to 25% of them singletons. Antigens for these TCRs are unknown. Broader study findings: Compared with non-Tr1 cells, Tr1 cells showed a narrower TCR repertoire.

Sequencing was carried out using cultured type 1 regulatory T (Tr1) cells, either the whole culture or a sorted fraction (not recorded which). The receptors originated from a human donor in good health.

This clonotype was recorded a few times. The rearrangement uses TRBV30 and TRBJ2-6; D possibly uses TRBD1 or TRBD2 (5 bases each). Trimming removed 5 bases from V and 4 bases from J, with 12 bases in between. The CDR3 has 14 residues. Per germline, CDR1 GTSNPN and CDR2 SVGIG (reference sequence). This CDR3 is CAWDGTAGANVLTF. The CDR3 nucleotides are TGTGCCTGGGACGGGACCGCAGGGGCCAACGTCCTGACTTTC.

This clonotype has just a few counts. The chain employs TRBV15 and TRBJ2-1; D is uncertain. V was pared by 0 bases and J by 7 bases, with 13 bases between. The CDR3 spans 15 residues. Germline values: CDR1 LNHNV, CDR2 YYDKDF (reference sequence). The CDR3 DNA reads TGTGCCACCAGCAGAGATAAGGCAGGTTGGAATGAGCAGTTCTTC. This codes for CATSRDKAGWNEQFF.

This clonotype was counted a few times. The CDR3 region is CASSPMGQGSNTEAFF. CDR3 sequence (DNA): TGTGCCAGCTCACCTATGGGACAGGGATCTAACACTGAAGCTTTCTTT. The chain employs TRBV18 and TRBJ1-1; 9 nucleotides match TRBD1. V lost 3 bases, J lost 2 bases, and 7 bases stayed unmatched. Germline CDR1 reads KGHSH; CDR2 reads LQKENI. CDR3 length: 16 amino acids.

The V gene is TRBV5-1, the J gene TRBJ2-1; possible D gene TRBD1, 6 bases. The germline CDR1 and CDR2 sequences are SGHRS and YFSETQ. The ends were cut back, 6 bases at V and 6 bases at J, with 16 bases in the middle. CDR3 size: 14 residues. The CDR3 sequence: CASTQGINGNEQFF. The CDR3 nucleotides are TGCGCCAGCACCCAGGGGATAAACGGCAATGAGCAGTTCTTC.

The V gene is TRBV3-1, the J gene TRBJ2-1; 16 bases align to TRBD2. The junction had 3 bases not matched to a gene; V was cut back by 4 bases and J by 9 bases. Germline CDR1 is LGHDT and CDR2 is YNNKEL (reference sequence). CDR3 size: 15 residues. DNA for the CDR3: TGTGCCAGCAGCCGGGGACTAGCGGGAGGGCCTGAGCAGTTCTTC. This sequence encodes CASSRGLAGGPEQFF.

The rearrangement uses TRBV7-2 and TRBJ2-1; D unresolved. The CDR3 extends over 15 amino acids. From germline, CDR1 is SGHTA and CDR2 FQGNSA. Trimming shortened V by 2 bases and J by 3 bases, and 11 bases separated the two germline ends. In DNA, the CDR3 is TGTGCCAGCAGCTTAATTGAAATCCTCTACAATGAGCAGTTCTTC. Its translation: CASSLIEILYNEQFF. The variable domain in full, completed from reference TRBV7-2 and TRBJ2-1, reads GAGVSQSPSNKVTEKGKDVELRCDPISGHTALYWYRQSLGQGLEFLIYFQGNSAPDKSGLPSDRFSAERTGGSVSTLTIQRTQQEDSAVYLCASSLIEILYNEQFFGPGTRLTVL.

This clonotype was picked up a small number of times. The chain recombines TRBV18 with TRBJ2-7; 7 positions match TRBD1. This CDR3 has 16 amino acids. In germline, CDR1 is KGHSH, CDR2 LQKENI. V lost 2 bases and J lost 0; bases outside the gene matches: 7. In nucleotides, the CDR3 is TGTGCCAGCTCACCAAAGGGGACAGCGTTCTCCTACGAGCAGTACTTC. This translates into CASSPKGTAFSYEQYF.

This chain links TRBV9 with TRBJ2-7; a possible D gene is TRBD2 (6 bases). The length of the CDR3 is 14 residues. Looked up from germline, CDR1 is SGDLS and CDR2 is YYNGEE. Trimming took 0 bases from V and 7 from J, leaving 14 bases between them. The DNA for the CDR3 is TGTGCCAGCAGCGTAGGGTGGATCGGGGGAGAGCAGTACTTC. Protein product: CASSVGWIGGEQYF.

The chain uses TRBV5-1 and TRBJ2-2, with unresolved D. Trimming removed 0 bases from V and 2 bases from J, with 8 bases in between. Germline assignment: CDR1 SGHRS and CDR2 YFSETQ. The CDR3 has 15 residues. For the CDR3, the DNA is TGCGCCAGCAGCTTGGAAGTGGTAAACACCGGGGAGCTGTTTTTT. Residues: CASSLEVVNTGELFF.

This clonotype was counted only a few times. The chain links TRBV12-3 or TRBV12-4 to TRBJ2-3, with D uncertain. V was trimmed by 3 bases and J by 8 bases, leaving 15 bases between them. There are 14 residues in the CDR3. CDR3: CASSLEPLVGTQYF. The CDR3, as DNA: TGTGCCAGCAGTTTGGAACCCCTAGTTGGTACGCAGTATTTT.

J is TRBJ2-5 and V is TRBV7-2; TRBD2 agrees at 10 bases. The germline gives CDR1 SGHTA, CDR2 FQGNSA. The CDR3 length is 15 residues. V lost 5 bases and J lost 1; bases outside the gene matches: 4. CDR3 in DNA: TGTGCCAGCAGCGGGAGGACTAGCGGCCAAGAGACCCAGTACTTC. Translated, it gives CASSGRTSGQETQYF.

As to this clonotype: The junction does not match germline at one end; this may be a read error. The V call is TRBV7-7, the J call TRBJ2-2, with no clear D. CDR3 length: 14 amino acids. Germline lookup yields CDR1 SSHAT and CDR2 FNYEAQ (reference sequence). CDR3: CASSLVRNTGELFF. The CDR3 nucleotides read TGTGCTAGCAGCTTAGTAAGGAACACCGGGGAGCTGTTTTTT.

V usage is TRBV20-1 and J usage is TRBJ1-2, with 7 bases fitting TRBD1. The CDR3 spans 15 residues. The germline V gene encodes CDR1 DFQATT and CDR2 SNEGSKA (reference sequence). V lost 5 bases and J lost 2; bases outside the gene matches: 11. CDR3 sequence reads: CSAPGRDRTNYGYTF. The CDR3, as DNA: TGCAGTGCTCCGGGCCGGGACAGAACAAACTATGGCTACACCTTC.

V gene TRBV5-1 combines with J gene TRBJ2-5; D is perhaps TRBD1 (6 bases). Per germline, CDR1 SGHRS and CDR2 YFSETQ. The CDR3 is 15 residues long. The ends were cut back, 1 base at V and 2 bases at J, with 12 bases in the middle. CDR3 loop: CASSLRGTTQETQYF. The CDR3 DNA follows: TGCGCCAGCAGCTTGCGTGGGACAACACAAGAGACCCAGTACTTC. The full variable domain, with the rest looked up from reference TRBV5-1 and TRBJ2-5, is KAGVTQTPRYLIKTRGQQVTLSCSPISGHRSVSWYQQTPGQGLQFLFEYFSETQRNKGNFPGRFSGRQFSNSRSEMNVSTLELGDSALYLCASSLRGTTQETQYFGPGTRLLVL.

The chain carries TRBV27 and TRBJ2-3; no clear D gene. The germline V gene has CDR1 MNHEY and CDR2 SMNVEV (reference sequence). The V end was cut by 3 bases, the J end by 1 base, with 11 bases between. The CDR3 has 15 amino acids. The CDR3 DNA sequence: TGTGCCAGCAGTTTCCCCGACGCTGGCACAGATACGCAGTATTTT. It codes for CASSFPDAGTDTQYF.

This chain connects TRBV5-6 to TRBJ1-5; no firm D call. The V and J ends lost 3 bases and 6 bases respectively, with 13 bases between them. Germline CDR1 SGHDT, CDR2 YYEEEE. The CDR3 is 14 amino acids. CDR3 nucleotides: TGTGCCAGCAGCTCCTGGGAAATGCGTCAGCCCCAGCATTTT. It encodes CASSSWEMRQPQHF.

The table lists this clonotype with a few counts. The rearrangement joins TRBV30 to TRBJ2-3; maybe TRBD1 (5 bases). Trimming took 5 bases from V and 2 from J, leaving 8 bases between them. This CDR3 is built from 12 residues. In germline, CDR1 is GTSNPN, CDR2 SVGIG (reference sequence). CDR3 nucleotides: TGTGCCTGGGGGGCGTACACAGATACGCAGTATTTT. It encodes CAWGAYTDTQYF.

This chain connects TRBV28 to TRBJ2-6, with D perhaps matching TRBD1 (5 bases). The CDR3 has 15 residues. Between the trimmed V and J ends, which lost 8 bases and 1 base, there was a span of 12 bases. The germline V gene encodes CDR1 MDHEN and CDR2 SYDVKM. The CDR3 region is CASGQGKSGANVLTF. The CDR3 bases are TGTGCCAGCGGGCAGGGAAAGTCTGGGGCCAACGTCCTGACTTTC. The variable domain in full, with the rest retrieved from reference TRBV28 and TRBJ2-6, is DVKVTQSSRYLVKRTGEKVFLECVQDMDHENMFWYRQDPGLGLRLIYFSYDVKMKEKGDIPEGYSVSREKKERFSLILESASTNQTSMYLCASGQGKSGANVLTFGAGSRLTVL.

The chain couples TRBV20-1 to TRBJ2-1, with TRBD1 identical over 7 bases. CDR1 and CDR2 from the germline V gene are DFQATT and SNEGSKA (reference sequence). The CDR3 is made up of 14 amino acids. Germline trimming cut 1 base from V and 9 bases from J; bases unmatched to any gene: 9. Here the CDR3 reads CSARGQTGTREQFF. The CDR3 region has the DNA TGCAGTGCTAGAGGTCAGACAGGGACCCGTGAGCAGTTCTTC.

This clonotype was observed a few times. The rearrangement links TRBV18 to TRBJ1-1; D gene uncertain. From germline, CDR1 is KGHSH and CDR2 LQKENI. The CDR3 is 16 residues long. V lost 0 bases to trimming and J lost 4 bases, with 15 bases between them. CDR3 sequence (DNA): TGTGCCAGCTCACCACCGGTGGTCCCTGGGAGCACTGAAGCTTTCTTT. It is translated as CASSPPVVPGSTEAFF.